The T cell receptor beta chain under discussion was sequenced for a study of PD-1 blockade in classical Hodgkin lymphoma. At the level of the study: Nivolumab was given intravenously to patients at 3 mg/kg every 2 weeks.

Every one of the patients relapsed after autologous stem cell transplantation (brentuximab vedotin exposure was variable). The CDR3 runs to 11 residues. CDR1 SQVTM and CDR2 ANQGSEA come from the germline V gene. Between the trimmed V and J ends, which lost 6 bases and 8 bases, there was a span of 13 bases. Broader study findings: Patients who began taking nivolumab under 1 year after ASCT were left out. Complete responders' diversity at baseline resembled that of newly diagnosed patients. Diminished baseline TCR diversity has been reported in newly diagnosed patients relative to healthy donors.

Only in-frame clones appear in the TCRdb table, and some are missing; sequencing was by immunoSEQ multiplex PCR. The repertoire includes some 100,000 clones, around 89% of them detected once, and 5.5% to 8.5% sits in the top ten. With respect to this clone: The antigen is unknown.

The source is a human donor with classical Hodgkin lymphoma. J is TRBJ1-2 and V is TRBV29-1, with a tentative D call TRBD1 (6 bases). The starting material was peripheral blood mononuclear cells (PBMCs), obtained before the second cycle of nivolumab. CDR3 protein: CSVNRGEGYTF. In DNA form, the CDR3 reads TGCAGCGTCAATAGGGGGGAAGGCTACACCTTC. Full variable domain (remainder filled in from reference TRBV29-1 and TRBJ1-2): SAVISQKPSRDICQRGTSLTIQCQVDSQVTMMFWYRQQPGQSLTLIATANQGSEATYESGFVIDKFPISRPNLTFSTLTVSNMSPEDSSIYLCSVNRGEGYTFGSGTRLTVV.